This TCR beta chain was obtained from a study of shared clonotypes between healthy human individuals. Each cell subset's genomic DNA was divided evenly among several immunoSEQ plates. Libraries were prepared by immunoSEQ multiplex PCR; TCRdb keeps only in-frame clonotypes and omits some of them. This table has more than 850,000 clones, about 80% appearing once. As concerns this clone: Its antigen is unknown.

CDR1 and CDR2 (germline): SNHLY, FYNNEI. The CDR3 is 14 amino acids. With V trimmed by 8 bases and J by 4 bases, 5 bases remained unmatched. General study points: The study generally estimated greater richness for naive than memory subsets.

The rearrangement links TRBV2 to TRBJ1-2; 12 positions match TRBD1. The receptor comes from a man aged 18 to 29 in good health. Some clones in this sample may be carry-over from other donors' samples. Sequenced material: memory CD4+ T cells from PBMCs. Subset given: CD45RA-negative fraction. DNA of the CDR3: TGTGCCAGCGAGGGACAGGGGGCCCCCTATGGCTACACCTTC. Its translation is CASEGQGAPYGYTF.